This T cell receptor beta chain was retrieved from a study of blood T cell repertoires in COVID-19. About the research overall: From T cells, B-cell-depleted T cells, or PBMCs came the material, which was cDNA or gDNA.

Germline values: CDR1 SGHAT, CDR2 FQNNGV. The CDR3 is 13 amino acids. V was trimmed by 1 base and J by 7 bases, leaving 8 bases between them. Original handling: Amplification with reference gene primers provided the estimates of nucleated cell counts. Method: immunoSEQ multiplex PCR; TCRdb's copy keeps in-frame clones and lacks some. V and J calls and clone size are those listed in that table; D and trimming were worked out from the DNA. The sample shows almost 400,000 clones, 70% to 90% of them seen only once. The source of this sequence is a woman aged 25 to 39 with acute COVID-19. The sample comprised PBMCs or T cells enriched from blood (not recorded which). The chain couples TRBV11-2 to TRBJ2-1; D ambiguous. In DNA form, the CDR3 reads TGTGCCAGCAGCTTAGGGCCCAGTAATGAGCAGTTCTTC. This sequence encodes CASSLGPSNEQFF.